The entry below gives a single TCR beta chain sequence along with its context. This clone was seen only once. Its target antigen remains unknown. No base quality information exists; no much larger clone differs at one position. This specimen belongs to a study of blood T cell repertoires in COVID-19 (dated by TCRdb to 2018 to 2021). With regard to the full study: Collaborator samples came from the United States, Italy and Spain and covered acute and convalescent phases of COVID-19. The prospective study material was composed of cDNA or gDNA derived from T cells, B-cell-depleted T cells, or PBMCs. The dataset comprised deeply sampled blood TCRbeta repertoires from subjects exposed to, actively infected with, or recovered from COVID-19. The repertoires were released in a freely available public database intended as a resource for research on the immune response to SARS-CoV-2. Samples were obtained from the ongoing ImmuneRACE study (first 160 participants) and from about 1,300 subjects provided by 6 global collaborators. The sample metadata nearly always contained a de-identified subject ID, COVID-19 status, age in years and sex. Where HLA class I and class II types were available, the types were taken from metadata supplied by the sample provider, not from assay-based typing. General study outcomes and caveats: The amount of clinical and demographic metadata varied by source and participant and was provided uncurated.

CDR1 MNHEY and CDR2 SVGEGT are derived from the germline V gene. The junction carries 7 bases between V and J, which are trimmed by 5 bases and 2 bases respectively. The cysteine opens and the phenylalanine closes a CDR3 of 12 amino acids. Only the CDR3 DNA stays, 36 bases, in frame from base 1. Collaborating institutions collected whole blood in K2EDTA tubes following their own protocols. For TCRbeta analysis, collaborator samples were shipped as frozen whole blood, as isolated PBMCs, or as DNA extracted from either sample type. TCRbeta CDR3 regions were amplified from genomic DNA using the immunoSEQ Assay, a bias-controlled multiplex PCR. The study's own analysis went as follows. The number of nucleated cells in each sample was estimated by amplification of reference gene primers within the assay. To quantify the absolute abundance of each unique TCRbeta CDR3 rearrangement, sequence reads were collapsed and filtered. Productive Simpson clonality was computed per sample as the square root of Simpson's diversity index over productive rearrangements. The immuneACCESS repertoire file appears here via TCRdb, limited to in-frame rearrangements. These files lack a portion of the clones; in checked studies, under half of the deficit traces to unresolved V genes, and the cause of the others is not known. V and J calls and clone size follow that table, whereas D and trimming were derived from the DNA. Present in this sample are more than 200,000 clones, approximately 86% of which were seen just once. The top ten clones comprise around 0.7% of the sample.

The TCR sequence derives from a human donor in a cohort sampled during active COVID-19. The chain couples TRBV6-2 or TRBV6-3 to TRBJ2-7; the D gene is perhaps TRBD2, on 5 matching bases. Sample: peripheral blood. The CDR3 here reads CASSLEAYEQYF. The sequenced DNA: TGTGCCAGCAGTCTGGAGGCCTACGAGCAGTACTTC.